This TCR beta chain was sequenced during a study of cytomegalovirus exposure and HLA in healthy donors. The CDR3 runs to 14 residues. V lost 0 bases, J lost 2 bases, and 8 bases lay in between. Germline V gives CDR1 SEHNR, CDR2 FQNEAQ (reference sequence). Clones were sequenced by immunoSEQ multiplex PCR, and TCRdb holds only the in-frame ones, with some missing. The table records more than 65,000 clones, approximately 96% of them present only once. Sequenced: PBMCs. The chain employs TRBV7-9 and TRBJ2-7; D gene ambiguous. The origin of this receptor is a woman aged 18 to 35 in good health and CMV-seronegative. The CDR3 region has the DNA TGTGCCAGCAGCTTAGCTGACGGAGCCTACGAGCAGTACTTC. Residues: CASSLADGAYEQYF.